This T cell receptor (beta chain) was retrieved from a study of blood T cell repertoires in COVID-19 (dated by TCRdb to about 2020). Looking at the study overall: Samples covering the acute and convalescent phases of COVID-19 were provided by collaborators in the United States, Italy and Spain. The prospective study material was composed of cDNA or gDNA derived from T cells, B-cell-depleted T cells, or PBMCs. Deeply sampled blood TCRbeta repertoires from subjects exposed to, actively infected with, or recovered from COVID-19 were included in the dataset. The repertoires were released in a freely available public database intended as a resource for research on the immune response to SARS-CoV-2. The samples were drawn from the first 160 participants of the ongoing ImmuneRACE study and from 1,200 or so subjects provided by 6 global collaborators. A de-identified subject ID, COVID-19 status, age in years and sex were almost always included in the sample metadata. Where available, HLA class I and class II types were obtained from metadata supplied by the sample provider rather than from assay-based typing.

Turning to this clone: Its antigen specificity is not known. No much larger clone exists at a distance of one base, and base qualities are not known.

The immunoSEQ Assay, a bias-controlled multiplex PCR, was used to amplify TCRbeta CDR3 regions from genomic DNA. The authors processed their data as follows. Within the assay, amplification of reference gene primers was used to estimate how many nucleated cells each sample contained. To quantify the absolute abundance of each unique TCRbeta CDR3 rearrangement, sequence reads were collapsed and filtered. For each sample, productive Simpson clonality was calculated by taking the square root of Simpson's diversity index across productive rearrangements. What TCRdb holds here is the immuneACCESS table cut down to in-frame rearrangements. Part of the clones is not present; checked against another copy, under half of the missing clones reflect an unresolved V gene, and the others are unexplained. V, J and clone size reflect that table, while D and trimming were determined from the DNA. Within this sample are about 22,000 clones, with about 90% of them counted one time only. The biggest ten clones account for roughly 2.6% of the sample.

Each collaborating institution followed its own protocols to collect whole blood in K2EDTA tubes. For TCRbeta analysis, collaborator samples were shipped as frozen whole blood, as isolated PBMCs, or as DNA extracted from either sample type. Study-wide conclusions, independent of this receptor: Clinical and demographic metadata were provided uncurated, with the amount varying by source and participant.

This TCR was sampled from a man aged 70-80 years with acute or convalescent COVID-19. The sequenced sample was peripheral blood.

The DNA reads TGTGCCAGCAGTTCCCTCTGGGGAGGGAACACTGAAGCTTTCTTT. It encodes CASSSLWGGNTEAFF. The sequence joins TRBV6-2 or TRBV6-3 to TRBJ1-1, with no confident D gene call. V sheds 4 bases and J sheds 1 base, leaving 13 bases between their ends. The CDR3 holds 15 amino acids from the cysteine to the phenylalanine. The kept DNA is CDR3 alone, 45 bases in frame from the first base. The germline V gene supplies CDR1 MNHEY and CDR2 SVGEGT.